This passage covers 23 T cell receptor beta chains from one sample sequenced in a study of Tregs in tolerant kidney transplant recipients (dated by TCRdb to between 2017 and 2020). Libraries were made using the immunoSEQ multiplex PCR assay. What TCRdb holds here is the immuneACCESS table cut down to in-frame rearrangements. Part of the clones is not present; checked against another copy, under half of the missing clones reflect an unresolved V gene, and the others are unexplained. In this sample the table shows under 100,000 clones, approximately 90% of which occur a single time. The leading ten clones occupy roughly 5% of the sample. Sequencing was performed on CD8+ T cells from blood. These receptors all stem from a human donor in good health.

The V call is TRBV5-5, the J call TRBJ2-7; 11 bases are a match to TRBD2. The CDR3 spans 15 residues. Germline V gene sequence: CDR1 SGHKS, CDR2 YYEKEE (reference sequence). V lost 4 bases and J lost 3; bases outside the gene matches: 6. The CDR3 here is CASSQDTSGGYEQYF. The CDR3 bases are TGTGCCAGCAGCCAAGATACTAGCGGGGGCTACGAGCAGTACTTC.

The CDR3 is CASSISLGLDWDTDTQYF. CDR3 DNA: TGTGCCAGTAGTATCTCCCTAGGACTAGATTGGGACACAGATACGCAGTATTTT. The chain combines TRBV19 with TRBJ2-3; 7 bases align to TRBD2. Unmatched junction bases numbered 14, after V lost 3 bases and J lost 2 bases. This CDR3 comprises 18 residues. In germline, CDR1 is LNHDA, CDR2 SQIVND (reference sequence).

The CDR3 nucleotides are TGTGCCAGCAGTTACAGCGCTAGCGGGATCGATACGCAGTATTTT. Amino acid sequence: CASSYSASGIDTQYF. The rearrangement uses TRBV6-5 and TRBJ2-3; 9 nucleotides match TRBD2. CDR1 and CDR2 from the germline V gene are MNHEY and SVGAGI. The CDR3 spans 15 residues. Trimming removed 2 bases from V and 6 bases from J; junction bases left unmatched: 6.

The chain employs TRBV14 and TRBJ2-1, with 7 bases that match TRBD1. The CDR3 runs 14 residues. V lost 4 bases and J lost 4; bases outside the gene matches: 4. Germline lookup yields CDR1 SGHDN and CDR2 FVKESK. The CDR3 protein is CASSLGQIYNEQFF. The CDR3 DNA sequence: TGTGCCAGCAGCCTGGGACAGATTTACAATGAGCAGTTCTTC.

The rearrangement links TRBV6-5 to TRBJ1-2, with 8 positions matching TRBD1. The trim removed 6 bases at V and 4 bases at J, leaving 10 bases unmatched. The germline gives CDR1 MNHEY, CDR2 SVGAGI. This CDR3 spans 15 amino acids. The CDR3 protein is CASRSTGGTPYGYTF. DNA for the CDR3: TGTGCCAGCAGATCCACAGGGGGTACCCCCTATGGCTACACCTTC.

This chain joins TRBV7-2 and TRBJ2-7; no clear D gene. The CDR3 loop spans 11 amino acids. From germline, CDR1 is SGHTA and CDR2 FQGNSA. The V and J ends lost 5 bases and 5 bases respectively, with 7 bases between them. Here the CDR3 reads CASSLYNEQYF. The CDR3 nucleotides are TGTGCCAGCAGCCTCTACAACGAGCAGTACTTC.

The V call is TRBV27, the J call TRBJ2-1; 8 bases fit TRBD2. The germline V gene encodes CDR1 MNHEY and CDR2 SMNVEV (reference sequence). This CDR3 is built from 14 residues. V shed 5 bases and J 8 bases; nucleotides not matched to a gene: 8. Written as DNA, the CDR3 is TGTGCCAGCAGTCCCCCGGGGGGGCTCGATGAGCAGTTCTTC. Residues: CASSPPGGLDEQFF.

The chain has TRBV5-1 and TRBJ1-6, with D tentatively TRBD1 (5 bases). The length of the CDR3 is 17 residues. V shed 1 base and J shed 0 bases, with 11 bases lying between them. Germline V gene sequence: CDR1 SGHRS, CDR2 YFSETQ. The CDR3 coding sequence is TGCGCCAGCAGCTTGTATCAGGGAAGCTCCTATAATTCACCCCTCCACTTT. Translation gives CASSLYQGSSYNSPLHF.

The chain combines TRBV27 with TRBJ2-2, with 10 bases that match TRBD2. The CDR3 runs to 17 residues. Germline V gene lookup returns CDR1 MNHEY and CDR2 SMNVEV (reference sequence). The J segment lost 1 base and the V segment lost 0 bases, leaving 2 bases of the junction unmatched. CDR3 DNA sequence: TGTGCCAGCAGTTTATCGAGCGGGGGGGTGAACACCGGGGAGCTGTTTTTT. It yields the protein CASSLSSGGVNTGELFF.

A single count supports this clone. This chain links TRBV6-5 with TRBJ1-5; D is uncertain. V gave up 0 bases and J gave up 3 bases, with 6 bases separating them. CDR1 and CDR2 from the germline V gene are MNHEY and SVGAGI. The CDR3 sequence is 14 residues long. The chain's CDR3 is CASSYSWNNQPQHF. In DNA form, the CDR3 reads TGTGCCAGCAGTTACTCGTGGAACAATCAGCCCCAGCATTTT.

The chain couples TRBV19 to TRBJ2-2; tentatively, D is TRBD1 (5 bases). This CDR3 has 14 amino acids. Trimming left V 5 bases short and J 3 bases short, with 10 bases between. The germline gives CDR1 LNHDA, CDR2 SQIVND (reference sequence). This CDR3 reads CASSGQGYTGELFF. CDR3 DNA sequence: TGTGCCAGTAGTGGGCAGGGTTACACCGGGGAGCTGTTTTTT. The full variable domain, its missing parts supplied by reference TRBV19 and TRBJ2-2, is DGGITQSPKYLFRKEGQNVTLSCEQNLNHDAMYWYRQDPGQGLRLIYYSQIVNDFQKGDIAEGYSVSREKKESFPLTVTSAQKNPTAFYLCASSGQGYTGELFFGEGSRLTVL.

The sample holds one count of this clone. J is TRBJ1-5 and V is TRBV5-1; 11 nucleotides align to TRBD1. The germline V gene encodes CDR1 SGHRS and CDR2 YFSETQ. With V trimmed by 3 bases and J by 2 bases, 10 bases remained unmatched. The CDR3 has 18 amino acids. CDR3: CASSWRGQGGYGNQPQHF. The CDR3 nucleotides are TGCGCCAGCAGCTGGAGGGGACAGGGGGGCTACGGCAATCAGCCCCAGCATTTT. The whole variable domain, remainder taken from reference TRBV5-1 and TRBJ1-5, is KAGVTQTPRYLIKTRGQQVTLSCSPISGHRSVSWYQQTPGQGLQFLFEYFSETQRNKGNFPGRFSGRQFSNSRSEMNVSTLELGDSALYLCASSWRGQGGYGNQPQHFGDGTRLSIL.

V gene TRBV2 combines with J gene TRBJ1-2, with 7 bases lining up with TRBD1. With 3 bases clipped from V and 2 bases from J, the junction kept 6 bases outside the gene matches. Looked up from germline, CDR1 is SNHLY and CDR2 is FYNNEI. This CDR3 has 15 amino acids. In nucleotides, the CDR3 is TGTGCCAGCAGTGACACAGGGGAGGGCAACTATGGCTACACCTTC. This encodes CASSDTGEGNYGYTF. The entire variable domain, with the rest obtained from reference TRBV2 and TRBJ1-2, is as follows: EPEVTQTPSHQVTQMGQEVILRCVPISNHLYFYWYRQILGQKVEFLVSFYNNEISEKSEIFDDQFSVERPDGSNFTLKIRSTKLEDSAMYFCASSDTGEGNYGYTFGSGTRLTVV.

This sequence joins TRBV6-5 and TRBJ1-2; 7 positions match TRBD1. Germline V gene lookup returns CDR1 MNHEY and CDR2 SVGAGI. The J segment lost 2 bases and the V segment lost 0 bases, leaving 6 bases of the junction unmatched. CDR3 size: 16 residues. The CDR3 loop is CASSYSAGQENYGYTF. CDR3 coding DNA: TGTGCCAGCAGTTACTCGGCCGGACAGGAGAACTATGGCTACACCTTC.

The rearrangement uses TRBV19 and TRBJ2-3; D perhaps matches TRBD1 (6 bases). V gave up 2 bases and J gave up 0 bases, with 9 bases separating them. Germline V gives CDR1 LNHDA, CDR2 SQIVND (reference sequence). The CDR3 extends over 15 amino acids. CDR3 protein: CASSIWDTSTDTQYF. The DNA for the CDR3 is TGTGCCAGTAGTATATGGGACACCAGCACAGATACGCAGTATTTT.

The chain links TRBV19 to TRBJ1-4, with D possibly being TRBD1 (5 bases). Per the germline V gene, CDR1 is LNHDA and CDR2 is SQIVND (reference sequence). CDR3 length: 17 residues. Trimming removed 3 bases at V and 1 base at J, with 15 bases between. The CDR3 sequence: CASSMAVVGGTNEKLFF. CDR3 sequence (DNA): TGTGCCAGTAGTATGGCTGTCGTCGGGGGAACTAATGAAAAACTGTTTTTT.

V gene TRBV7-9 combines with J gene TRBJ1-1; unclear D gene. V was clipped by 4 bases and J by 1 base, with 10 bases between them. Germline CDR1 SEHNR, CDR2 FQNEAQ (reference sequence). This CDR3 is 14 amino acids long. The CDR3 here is CASSSSSRNTEAFF. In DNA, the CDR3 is TGTGCCAGCAGCTCCTCTTCACGGAACACTGAAGCTTTCTTT.

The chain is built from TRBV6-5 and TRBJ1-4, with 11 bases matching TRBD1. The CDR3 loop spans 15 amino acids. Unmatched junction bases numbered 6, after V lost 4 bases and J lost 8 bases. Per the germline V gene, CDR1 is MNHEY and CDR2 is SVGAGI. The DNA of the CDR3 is TGTGCCAGCAGTTTTCGGACAGGGGGCAGGGAAAAACTGTTTTTT. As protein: CASSFRTGGREKLFF.

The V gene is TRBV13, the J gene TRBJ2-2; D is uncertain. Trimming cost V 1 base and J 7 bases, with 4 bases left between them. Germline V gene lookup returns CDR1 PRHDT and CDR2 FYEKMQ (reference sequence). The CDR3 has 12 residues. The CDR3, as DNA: TGTGCCAGCAGCTTAGTGGGCGGGGAGCTGTTTTTT. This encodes CASSLVGGELFF.

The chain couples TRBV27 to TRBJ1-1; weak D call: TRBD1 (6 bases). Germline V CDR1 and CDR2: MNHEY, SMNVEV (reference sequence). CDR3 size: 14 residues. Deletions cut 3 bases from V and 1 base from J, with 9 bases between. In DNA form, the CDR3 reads TGTGCCAGCAGTTTTAGACAGGCGAACACTGAAGCTTTCTTT. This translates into CASSFRQANTEAFF.

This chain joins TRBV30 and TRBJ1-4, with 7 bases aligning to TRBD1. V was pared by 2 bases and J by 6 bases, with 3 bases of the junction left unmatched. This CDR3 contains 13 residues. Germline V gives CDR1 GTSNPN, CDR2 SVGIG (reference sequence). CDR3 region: CAWSRTGDEKLFF. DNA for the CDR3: TGTGCCTGGAGTCGGACAGGTGATGAAAAACTGTTTTTT.

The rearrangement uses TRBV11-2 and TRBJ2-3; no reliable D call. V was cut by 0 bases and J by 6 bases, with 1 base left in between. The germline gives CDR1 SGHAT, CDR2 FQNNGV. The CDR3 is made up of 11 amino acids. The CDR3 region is CASSLDDTQYF. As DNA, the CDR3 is TGTGCCAGCAGCTTAGACGATACGCAGTATTTT.

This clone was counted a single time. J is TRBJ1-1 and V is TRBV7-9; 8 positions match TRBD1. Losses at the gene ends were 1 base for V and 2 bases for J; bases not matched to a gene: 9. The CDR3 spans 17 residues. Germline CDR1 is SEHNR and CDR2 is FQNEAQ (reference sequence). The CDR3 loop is CASSLGVRGQGNTEAFF. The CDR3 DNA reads TGTGCCAGCAGCTTAGGAGTCCGTGGACAGGGTAACACTGAAGCTTTCTTT.